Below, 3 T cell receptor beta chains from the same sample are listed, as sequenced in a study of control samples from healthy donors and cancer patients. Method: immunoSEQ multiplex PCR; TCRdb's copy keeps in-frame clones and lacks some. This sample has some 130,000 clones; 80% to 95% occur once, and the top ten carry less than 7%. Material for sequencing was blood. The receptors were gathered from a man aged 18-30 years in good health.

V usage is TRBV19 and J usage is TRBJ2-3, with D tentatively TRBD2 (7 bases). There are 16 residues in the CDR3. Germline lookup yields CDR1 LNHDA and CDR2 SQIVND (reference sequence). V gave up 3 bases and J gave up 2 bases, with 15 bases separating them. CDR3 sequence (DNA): TGTGCCAGTAGTATTATGTCGGCGGGGGCCACAGATACGCAGTATTTT. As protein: CASSIMSAGATDTQYF.

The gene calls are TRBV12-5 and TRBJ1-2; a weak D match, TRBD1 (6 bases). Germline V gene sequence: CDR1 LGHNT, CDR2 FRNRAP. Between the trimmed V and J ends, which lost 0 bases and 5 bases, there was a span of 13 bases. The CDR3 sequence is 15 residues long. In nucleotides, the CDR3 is TGTGCTAGTGGTTTGGTAGGAACAGGGATTTATGGCTACACCTTC. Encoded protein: CASGLVGTGIYGYTF.

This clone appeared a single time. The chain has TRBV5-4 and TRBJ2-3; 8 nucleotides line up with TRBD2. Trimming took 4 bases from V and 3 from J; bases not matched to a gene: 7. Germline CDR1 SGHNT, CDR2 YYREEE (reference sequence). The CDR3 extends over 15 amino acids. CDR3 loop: CASSRGGVGTDTQYF. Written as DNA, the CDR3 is TGTGCCAGCAGCCGGGGGGGAGTAGGAACAGATACGCAGTATTTT.